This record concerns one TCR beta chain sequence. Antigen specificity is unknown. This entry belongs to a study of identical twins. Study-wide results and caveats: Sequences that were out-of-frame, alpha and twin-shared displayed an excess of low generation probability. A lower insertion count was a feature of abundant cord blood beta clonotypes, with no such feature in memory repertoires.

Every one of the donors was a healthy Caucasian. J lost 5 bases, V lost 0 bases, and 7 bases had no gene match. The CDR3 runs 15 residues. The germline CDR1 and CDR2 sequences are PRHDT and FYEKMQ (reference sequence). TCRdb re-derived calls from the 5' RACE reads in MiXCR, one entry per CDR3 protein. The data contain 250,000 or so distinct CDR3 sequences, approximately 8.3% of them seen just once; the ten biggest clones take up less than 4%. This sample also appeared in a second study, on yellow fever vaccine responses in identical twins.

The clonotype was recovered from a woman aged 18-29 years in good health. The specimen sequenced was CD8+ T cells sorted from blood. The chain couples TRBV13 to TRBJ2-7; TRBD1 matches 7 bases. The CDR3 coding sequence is TGTGCCAGCAGCTTAGGCACAGGGGCAACCGACGAGCAGTACTTC. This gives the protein CASSLGTGATDEQYF.